Each of the 16 T cell receptor beta chains below was sequenced from the same sample in a study of blood T cell repertoires in COVID-19. Produced via immunoSEQ multiplex PCR; TCRdb's table is partial and in-frame only. The table shows some 200,000 clones, with 70% to 90% occurring only once. Specimen: peripheral blood. Receptor source: an elderly woman in a cohort sampled during active or convalescent COVID-19.

V gene TRBV11-3 combines with J gene TRBJ1-2; TRBD1 aligns across 7 bases. From germline, CDR1 is SGHNT and CDR2 YENEEA. With V trimmed by 3 bases and J by 4 bases, 8 bases remained unmatched. This CDR3 has 15 amino acids. The CDR3 DNA reads TGTGCCAGCAGCTTCGGAGTAGGGGGCCTCTATGGCTACACCTTC. Residues: CASSFGVGGLYGYTF.

This sequence joins TRBV2 and TRBJ1-5; unclear D gene. The CDR3 has 14 amino acids. The germline CDR1 and CDR2 sequences are SNHLY and FYNNEI. V was pared by 3 bases and J by 0 bases, with 6 bases between. CDR3 in amino acids: CASSESDSNQPQHF. Here the CDR3 DNA reads TGTGCCAGCAGTGAGTCAGATAGCAATCAGCCCCAGCATTTT.

This rearrangement joins TRBV7-2 to TRBJ2-7; D not certain. This CDR3 has 13 amino acids. V lost 2 bases and J lost 3, with 8 bases in between. The germline CDR1 and CDR2 sequences are SGHTA and FQGNSA. CDR3 sequence: CASSLQTNYEQYV. In DNA form, the CDR3 reads TGTGCCAGCAGCTTACAGACAAACTACGAGCAGTACGTC.

The chain is built from TRBV19 and TRBJ1-1; tentatively, D is TRBD1 (6 bases). The CDR3 length is 14 residues. Trimming removed 4 bases at V and 1 base at J, with 10 bases between. CDR1 is LNHDA and CDR2 is SQIVND in the germline V gene (reference sequence). CDR3 in DNA: TGTGCCAGTAGTAACCGGGACACGAACACTGAAGCTTTCTTT. It translates to CASSNRDTNTEAFF.

The rearrangement joins TRBV19 to TRBJ1-6; maybe TRBD1 (6 bases). The CDR3 is 16 amino acids. Germline CDR1 reads LNHDA; CDR2 reads SQIVND (reference sequence). V lost 5 bases and J lost 8, with 19 bases in between. The DNA for the CDR3 is TGTGCCAGTAGTCTATACTGGACAGCCGGGGATTCACCCCTCCACTTT. Its translation is CASSLYWTAGDSPLHF.

A note on this clone: Other DNA variants within this sample encode the same CDR3. The chain couples TRBV5-1 to TRBJ1-1; a possible D gene is TRBD1 (6 bases). CDR3 length: 14 amino acids. Germline CDR1 is SGHRS and CDR2 is YFSETQ. V dropped 4 bases and J dropped 1 base, with 11 bases sitting between them. The DNA of the CDR3 is TGCGCCAGCAGCGCCACGACAGGGAACACTGAAGCTTTCTTT. This translates into CASSATTGNTEAFF. Based on the CDR3 plus reference TRBV5-1 and TRBJ1-1, the full variable domain is KAGVTQTPRYLIKTRGQQVTLSCSPISGHRSVSWYQQTPGQGLQFLFEYFSETQRNKGNFPGRFSGRQFSNSRSEMNVSTLELGDSALYLCASSATTGNTEAFFGQGTRLTVV.

The chain is built from TRBV4-1 and TRBJ1-1, with D uncertain. Between the trimmed V and J ends, which lost 7 bases and 1 base, there was a span of 7 bases. Germline lookup yields CDR1 MGHRA and CDR2 YSYEKL. The CDR3 sequence is 12 residues long. CDR3 nucleotide sequence: TGCGCCAGCACACGGGGGAACACTGAAGCTTTCTTT. It codes for CASTRGNTEAFF.

This clone was seen only a few times. The chain combines TRBV18 with TRBJ1-1; no reliable D call. CDR1 is KGHSH and CDR2 is LQKENI in the germline V gene. V was pared by 3 bases and J by 1 base, with 18 bases between. The CDR3 contains 17 residues. In DNA form, the CDR3 reads TGTGCCAGCTCACCCTCCCCGATCGGGGTTTCGAACACTGAAGCTTTCTTT. Residues: CASSPSPIGVSNTEAFF.

As for this clone: Germline is not matched at one junction end, which may reflect a read error. This chain joins TRBV2 and TRBJ2-7, with TRBD2 as a possible D gene (6 bases). The CDR3 length is 15 residues. Germline V gene sequence: CDR1 SNHLY, CDR2 FYNNEI. The CDR3 is CASSEGLRGGYEQYF. The CDR3, as DNA: TGTGCCAGCAGCGAAGGTTTGAGGGGAGGTTACGAGCAGTACTTC.

The J gene is TRBJ1-1, the V gene TRBV5-1, with D possibly matching TRBD1 (5 bases). V lost 5 bases and J lost 1, with 12 bases in between. Germline V gene lookup returns CDR1 SGHRS and CDR2 YFSETQ. This CDR3 spans 14 amino acids. CDR3 region: CASRYPGGNTEAFF. CDR3 DNA sequence: TGCGCCAGCAGATATCCCGGGGGGAACACTGAAGCTTTCTTT. Together with reference TRBV5-1 and TRBJ1-1, the CDR3 gives the full variable domain: KAGVTQTPRYLIKTRGQQVTLSCSPISGHRSVSWYQQTPGQGLQFLFEYFSETQRNKGNFPGRFSGRQFSNSRSEMNVSTLELGDSALYLCASRYPGGNTEAFFGQGTRLTVV.

The V and J genes are TRBV5-1 and TRBJ2-2; 9 nucleotides align to TRBD2. Germline V CDR1 and CDR2: SGHRS, YFSETQ. V lost 2 bases and J lost 4; bases outside the gene matches: 6. CDR3 length: 16 residues. The DNA for the CDR3 is TGCGCCAGCAGCTTTAGCGGGGGCCCTGGCACCGGGGAGCTGTTTTTT. It encodes CASSFSGGPGTGELFF.

V and J are TRBV30 and TRBJ1-4, with a possible D match to TRBD1 (6 bases). Germline V gene data show CDR1 as GTSNPN and CDR2 as SVGIG (reference sequence). Trimming stripped 2 bases from V and 5 bases from J, with 9 bases between. This CDR3 comprises 13 residues. CDR3 in DNA: TGTGCCTGGAGTCTAGGACAGAATGAAAAACTGTTTTTT. Protein sequence: CAWSLGQNEKLFF.

This clone was counted a few times. The rearrangement joins TRBV10-3 to TRBJ1-2, with 9 bases matching TRBD1. The junction had 11 bases not matched to a gene; V was cut back by 10 bases and J by 8 bases. The CDR3 is 13 amino acids. The germline gives CDR1 ENHRY, CDR2 SYGVKD. CDR3 DNA sequence: TGTGCCACCAACAGGGGGCCCTTGGAAGGCTACACCTTC. The encoded protein is CATNRGPLEGYTF.

The chain combines TRBV3-1 (or the pseudogene TRBV3-2) with TRBJ2-1, with D possibly matching TRBD2 (5 bases). CDR3 length equals 14 residues. The germline gives CDR1 LGHDT, CDR2 YNNKEL (reference sequence). V was pared by 4 bases and J by 8 bases, with 15 bases between. CDR3 protein: CASSPEVYGDEQFF. CDR3 DNA: TGTGCCAGCAGCCCTGAGGTGTACGGGGATGAGCAGTTCTTC.

The V and J genes are TRBV5-1 and TRBJ1-2; perhaps TRBD1 as D (5 bases). Trimming removed 1 base at V and 3 bases at J, with 10 bases between. The CDR3 sequence is 14 residues long. Germline V lookup: CDR1 SGHRS, CDR2 YFSETQ. This CDR3 reads CASSLTGPDYGYTF. The CDR3 nucleotides are TGCGCCAGCAGCTTGACAGGCCCTGACTATGGCTACACCTTC.

This clone occurred a few times. This rearrangement joins TRBV5-6 to TRBJ2-4; no firm D call. V dropped 1 base and J dropped 7 bases, with 9 bases sitting between them. The CDR3 sequence is 13 residues long. Germline-derived CDR1 and CDR2 are SGHDT and YYEEEE. CDR3 sequence reads: CASSLSASNIQYF. The CDR3 coding sequence is TGTGCCAGCAGCTTGAGTGCGTCGAACATTCAGTACTTC.